This T cell receptor (beta chain) was identified in a study of cytomegalovirus exposure and HLA in healthy donors. The PCR employed 60 Vbeta primers together with 13 Jbeta primers. Using immunoSEQ multiplex PCR, the repertoire was profiled, and TCRdb retains in-frame clones only, with some absent. The repertoire consists of about 130,000 clones, with 65% to 85% occurring once and the leading ten covering about 1.8%. The CDR3 runs to 14 residues. V lost 3 bases, J lost 1 base, and 9 bases lay in between. The germline gives CDR1 KGHSH, CDR2 LQKENI. The specimen sequenced was PBMCs. The chain couples TRBV18 to TRBJ1-1; D not resolved. The receptor comes from a middle-aged woman in good health and CMV-seronegative. CDR3: CASSPPSENTEAFF. In DNA, the CDR3 is TGTGCCAGCTCACCGCCCAGCGAGAACACTGAAGCTTTCTTT.